The sequence of this T cell receptor (beta chain) was determined in a study of T cell responses to AZD1222 COVID-19 vaccine (dated by TCRdb to 2020 to 2023). About the study as a whole: A total of more than 230 trial participants underwent TCR sequencing, of whom nearly 210 had received two doses of AZD1222 and around 25 had received two doses of the MenACWY control vaccine. Trial participants were enrolled by age into 18-55, 56-69 and 70-plus year subgroups, with approximately 150, 30 and 60 TCR-sequenced participants respectively.

The time point tag for this specimen amounts to: about 28 days (+/-7) after the second vaccine dose. AZD1222 recipients given second doses at about 4 weeks or at about 12 weeks were pooled, since spike-specific TCR depth and breadth were not found to differ between the two schedules. Vaccinee samples were obtained from the UK trials COV001 and COV002, which included a single-blind randomized controlled phase 2/3 trial of AZD1222 (ChAdOx1 nCoV-19) in healthy adults. For TCRbeta chain sequencing, PBMC samples were collected from trial participants at day 0 and at day 28 after the second dose. The investigation overall reported the following: Spike-specific TCR breadth and depth rose significantly after two AZD1222 doses compared with day 0 and with MenACWY recipients. Only five to seven AZD1222 recipients were SARS-CoV-2 seropositive at baseline, limiting conclusions about previously exposed vaccinees. In the small 56-69-year group, the increase in depth fell short of significance, most likely because of low power. Participants were mostly white British and included more females than males, and it was suggested by the authors that clonal diversity may have been underestimated. Because no day 14 peak-response samples were available, the repertoires could be characterized only after the peak T cell response. Epitopes outside the regions mutated in the B.1.351 and B.1.1.7 variants were reportedly recognized by nearly half of the unique spike-specific TCRs. CD4 TCRs associated with the vaccine covered the entire spike protein, and the dominant responses were in regions 160-218 and 743-854.

Comment on this clone: The target of this receptor is not known. Base qualities are not at hand, and no much larger clone is one base apart.

At the junction V is shortened by 5 bases and J by 6 bases; bases outside the gene matches: 14. The CDR3 spans 16 residues, from the cysteine through the phenylalanine. Just the 48-base CDR3 DNA is kept, in frame starting at base 1. The germline V gene provides CDR1 SGHAT and CDR2 FQNNGV. The CDR3 regions of human TCRbeta chains were subjected to immunosequencing. The authors' analysis ran thus. Repertoire TCRs were matched against a reference library of SARS-CoV-2-specific TCRs generated with the MIRA antigen-specificity platform. Breadth was defined as the fraction of unique TCRs that were SARS-CoV-2-associated, and depth was defined as the fraction of total T cells that were SARS-CoV-2-associated. Using the MIRA data, each spike-specific TCR was assigned both to the spike region to which the TCR was reactive and to a CD4 or CD8 class. Log10-transformed breadth and depth values were compared by one-way ANOVA with Sidak's multiple comparisons tests. TCRdb stores this immuneACCESS table with in-frame sequences only. Part of the clones is absent; in the studies checked, under half of the shortfall reflects unresolved V genes, and no reason is known for the rest. That table gives V, J and clone size, and the DNA gave D and trimming. For this sample the table gives approximately 80,000 clones, of which approximately 85% were detected only once. The ten largest clones represent roughly 3.1% of the sample.

This clonotype was obtained from an adult who received the AZD1222 COVID-19 vaccine. The chain is encoded by TRBV11-2 joined to TRBJ1-2; 8 central bases correspond to TRBD1. The sequencing used peripheral blood, collected 28 days after the second AZD1222 dose. The bases read TGTGCCAGCAGCAGCTCCGGAGACAGGGGACTGCATGGCTACACCTTC. Translated, this gives CASSSSGDRGLHGYTF.